This TCR beta chain was captured by sequencing in a study of PD-1 blockade in classical Hodgkin lymphoma. Overall study results and limits: CD4+ TCR diversity, unlike CD8+, climbed significantly by C4D1. For complete responders, baseline diversity was comparable to that of newly diagnosed patients. Whatever underlies the repertoire differences (possibly disease activity or prior therapy) remains undefined.

After autologous stem cell transplantation all patients relapsed, and prior brentuximab vedotin exposure differed between cohorts. Sequenced by immunoSEQ multiplex PCR; TCRdb stores in-frame clones only, minus some. The sample includes more than 30,000 clones, 70% to 90% of them seen just once. This clone appeared a few times. The antigen is unknown. This sequence originates from a human donor with classical Hodgkin lymphoma. The sample consisted of peripheral blood mononuclear cells (PBMCs), taken before the second cycle of nivolumab.

CDR3 bases: TGCAGCGTTGACAGGGGGCCGAACACCGGGGAGCTGTTTTTT. Translating it yields CSVDRGPNTGELFF. The chain employs TRBV29-1 and TRBJ2-2; 8 nucleotides align to TRBD1. There are 14 residues in the CDR3. Trimming at V came to 3 bases and at J to 0 bases, leaving 0 bases not matched to a gene. Germline V lookup: CDR1 SQVTM, CDR2 ANQGSEA.